This entry concerns a single T cell receptor (beta chain). The antigen remains undetermined. Regarding time point: blood at routine non-recurrence follow-up after resection. The authors sequenced whole RNA from tumor, nontumor lung or frozen PBMC without sorting. The record originates from a study of spatial heterogeneity in lung cancer. The overall study: Patients with untreated early-stage non-small cell lung cancer, numbering 72, were the donors. Two to three years after resection was the median timing of the follow-up PBMC samples, which were sequenced when available.

Via MiXCR, TCRdb re-called the 5' RACE reads, giving one row per CDR3 protein. Among under 30,000 distinct CDR3 sequences listed, roughly 5.5% were seen once. Study-level findings and limits: Ubiquitous expanded tumor TCRs surfaced in blood more at resection than they did at follow-up.

This sequence was found in a male donor with early-stage non-small cell lung cancer. The material sequenced was PBMCs, taken at follow-up.

CDR3 DNA: TGTGCCAGCTCACCACTTCAGGACACTGAAGCTTTCTTT. Its protein product is CASSPLQDTEAFF. The rearrangement uses TRBV18 and TRBJ1-1; D is ambiguous. Germline V gives CDR1 KGHSH, CDR2 LQKENI. This CDR3 comprises 13 residues. The germline V and J ends were trimmed by 1 base and 3 bases, with 6 bases remaining between them.